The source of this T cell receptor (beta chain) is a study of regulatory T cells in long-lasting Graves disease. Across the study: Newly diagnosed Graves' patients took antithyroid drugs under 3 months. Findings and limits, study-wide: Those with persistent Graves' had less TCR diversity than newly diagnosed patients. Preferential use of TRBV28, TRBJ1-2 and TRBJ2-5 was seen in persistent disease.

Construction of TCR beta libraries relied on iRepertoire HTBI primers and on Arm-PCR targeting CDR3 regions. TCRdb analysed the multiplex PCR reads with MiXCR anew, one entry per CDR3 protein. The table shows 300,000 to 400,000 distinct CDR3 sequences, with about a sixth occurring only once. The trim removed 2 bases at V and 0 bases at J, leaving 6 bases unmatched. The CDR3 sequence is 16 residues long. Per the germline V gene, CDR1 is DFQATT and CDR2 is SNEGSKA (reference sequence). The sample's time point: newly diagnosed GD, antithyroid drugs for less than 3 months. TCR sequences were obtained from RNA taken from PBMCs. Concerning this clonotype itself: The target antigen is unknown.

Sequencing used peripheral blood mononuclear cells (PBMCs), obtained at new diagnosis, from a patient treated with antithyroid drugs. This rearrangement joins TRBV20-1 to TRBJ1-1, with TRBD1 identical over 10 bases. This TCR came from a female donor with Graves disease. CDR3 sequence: CSARKRTGGLNTEAFF. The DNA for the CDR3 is TGCAGTGCTAGAAAACGGACAGGGGGACTGAACACTGAAGCTTTCTTT.